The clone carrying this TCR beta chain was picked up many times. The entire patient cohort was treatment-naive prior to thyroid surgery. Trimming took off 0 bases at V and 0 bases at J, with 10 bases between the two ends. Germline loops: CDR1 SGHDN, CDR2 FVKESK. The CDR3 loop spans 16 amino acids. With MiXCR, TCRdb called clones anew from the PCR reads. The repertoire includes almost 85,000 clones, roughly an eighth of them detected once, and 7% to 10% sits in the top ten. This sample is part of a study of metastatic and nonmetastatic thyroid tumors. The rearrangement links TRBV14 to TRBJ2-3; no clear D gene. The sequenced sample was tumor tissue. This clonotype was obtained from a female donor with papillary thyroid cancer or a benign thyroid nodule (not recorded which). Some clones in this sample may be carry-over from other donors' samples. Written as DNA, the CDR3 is TGTGCCAGCAGCCAAGATTTGGGGTTTAGCACAGATACGCAGTATTTT. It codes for CASSQDLGFSTDTQYF.